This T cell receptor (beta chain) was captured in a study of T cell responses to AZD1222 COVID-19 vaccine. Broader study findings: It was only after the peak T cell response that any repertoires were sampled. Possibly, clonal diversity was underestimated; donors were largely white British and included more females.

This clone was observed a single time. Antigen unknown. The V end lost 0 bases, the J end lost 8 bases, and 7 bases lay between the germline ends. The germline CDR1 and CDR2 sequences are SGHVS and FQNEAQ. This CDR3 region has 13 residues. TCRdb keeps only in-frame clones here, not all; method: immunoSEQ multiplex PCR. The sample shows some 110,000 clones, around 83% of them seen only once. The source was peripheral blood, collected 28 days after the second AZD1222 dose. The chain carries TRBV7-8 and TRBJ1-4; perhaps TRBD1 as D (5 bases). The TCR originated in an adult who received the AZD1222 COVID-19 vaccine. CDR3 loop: CASSLAQEEKLFF. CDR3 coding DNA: TGTGCCAGCAGCTTAGCACAGGAGGAAAAACTGTTTTTT.